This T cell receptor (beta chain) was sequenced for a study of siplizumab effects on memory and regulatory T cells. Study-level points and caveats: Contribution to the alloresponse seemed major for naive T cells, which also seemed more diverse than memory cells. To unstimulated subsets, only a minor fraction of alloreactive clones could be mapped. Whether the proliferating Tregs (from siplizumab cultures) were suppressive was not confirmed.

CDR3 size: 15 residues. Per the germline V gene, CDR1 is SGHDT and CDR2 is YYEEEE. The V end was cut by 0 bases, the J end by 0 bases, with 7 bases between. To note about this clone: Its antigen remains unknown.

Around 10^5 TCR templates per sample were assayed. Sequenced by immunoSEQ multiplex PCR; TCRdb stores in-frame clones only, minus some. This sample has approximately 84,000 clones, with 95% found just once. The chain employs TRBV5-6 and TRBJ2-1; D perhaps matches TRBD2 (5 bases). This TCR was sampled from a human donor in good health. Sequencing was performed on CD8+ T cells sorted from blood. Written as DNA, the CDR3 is TGTGCCAGCAGCTTGGGGGAGAGCTCCTACAATGAGCAGTTCTTC. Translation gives CASSLGESSYNEQFF.